This T cell receptor beta chain is from a study of blood T cells in healthy people across ages. Each donor gave 9 to 10 milliliters of peripheral blood. A remark on this clonotype: Its antigen is still unknown.

A sample-barcoded 5' primer and a J-beta primer mix were used in a second PCR of roughly 7 to 12 cycles. TCRdb analysed the 5' RACE reads with MiXCR anew, one entry per CDR3 protein. This table has roughly 790,000 distinct CDR3 sequences, roughly 45% appearing once. The CDR3 covers 11 residues. Study results and limitations: Per-million-T-cell TCR beta diversity fell roughly linearly with age.

The sequenced sample was blood. The chain employs TRBV12-3 or TRBV12-4 and TRBJ2-1; unclear D gene. The J call may be incorrect, as the DNA end agrees better with TRBJ2-7. This sequence was found in a woman aged 60-75 years in good health. CDR3 region: CASREGPEQYF. For the CDR3, the DNA is TGTGCCAGCAGGGAAGGACCTGAGCAGTACTTC.